Listed here is a single T cell receptor beta chain. Cohorts were determined from participant-reported clinical history. Assay: immunoSEQ multiplex PCR; the TCRdb copy retains only in-frame clones and omits some. The sample has some 180,000 clones; approximately 85% are singletons. The data are from a study of blood T cell repertoires in COVID-19. The wider study: The samples span acute and convalescent COVID-19 from the United States, Italy and Spain.

Germline values: CDR1 SGHNT, CDR2 YYREEE (reference sequence). J was trimmed by 1 base and V by 0 bases; bases with no gene match: 4. The CDR3 loop spans 16 amino acids. The chain joins TRBV5-4 to TRBJ2-3; TRBD2 aligns across 8 bases. Source material: PBMCs or T cells enriched from blood (not recorded which). This receptor was obtained from a man aged 35-49 years who had recovered from COVID-19. The DNA of the CDR3 is TGTGCCAGCAGCTTGGTCGGGACTAGAGGCACAGATACGCAGTATTTT. Amino acids: CASSLVGTRGTDTQYF.